This TCR beta chain derives from a study of blood T cell repertoires in COVID-19. As processed by the authors: Amplification with reference gene primers provided the estimates of nucleated cell counts. Sequencing was performed with immunoSEQ multiplex PCR; in TCRdb, only in-frame clones are kept and a portion is missing. V, J and clone size are those of that table, while D and trimming were read from the DNA. Here the sample spans just over 75,000 clones, 70% to 90% being singletons. This clone appeared a few times. The CDR3 length is 15 residues. Germline V gene data show CDR1 as LGHDT and CDR2 as YNNKEL (reference sequence). J was trimmed by 2 bases and V by 5 bases; bases with no gene match: 6.

This receptor was obtained from an elderly woman with active or convalescent COVID-19. The sequenced sample consisted of peripheral blood. The chain employs TRBV3-1 (or the pseudogene TRBV3-2) and TRBJ2-5, with 9 bases lining up with TRBD2. The CDR3 region is CASSWGLAAQETQYF. CDR3 bases: TGTGCCAGCAGCTGGGGACTAGCAGCACAAGAGACCCAGTACTTC.